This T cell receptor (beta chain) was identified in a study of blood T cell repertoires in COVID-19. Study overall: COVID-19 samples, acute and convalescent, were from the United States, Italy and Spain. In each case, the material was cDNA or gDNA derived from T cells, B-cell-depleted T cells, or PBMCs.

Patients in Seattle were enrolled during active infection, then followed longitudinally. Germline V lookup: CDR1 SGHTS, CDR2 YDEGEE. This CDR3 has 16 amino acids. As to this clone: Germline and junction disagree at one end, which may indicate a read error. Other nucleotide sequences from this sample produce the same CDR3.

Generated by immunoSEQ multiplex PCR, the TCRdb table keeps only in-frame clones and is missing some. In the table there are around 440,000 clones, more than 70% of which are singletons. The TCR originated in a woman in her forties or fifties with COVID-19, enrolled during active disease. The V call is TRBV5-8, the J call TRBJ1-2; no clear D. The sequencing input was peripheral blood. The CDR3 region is CASSFTLARNVYGYAF. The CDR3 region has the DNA TGTGCCAGCAGCTTCACTTTAGCCCGGAACGTGTATGGCTACGCCTTC. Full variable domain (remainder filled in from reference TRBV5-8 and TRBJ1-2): EAGVTQSPTHLIKTRGQQATLRCSPISGHTSVYWYQQALGLGLQFLLWYDEGEERNRGNFPPRFSGRQFPNYSSELNVNALELEDSALYLCASSFTLARNVYGYAFGSGTRLTVV.